Below are 27 T cell receptor beta chains sequenced from a single sample in a study of blood T cell repertoires in COVID-19 (dated by TCRdb to the early 2020s). Libraries were made using the immunoSEQ multiplex PCR assay. The clones in this table, taken by TCRdb from immuneACCESS, are in-frame only. Not every clone is retained; where verified, under half of the shortfall comes from an unresolved V gene, and the cause of the rest is unknown. The sample records 90,000 to 150,000 clones, 85% to 90% of which are singletons. Roughly a tenth of the sample is taken by the ten largest. The material sequenced was peripheral blood. The receptors shown here come from a man older than 75 with acute or convalescent COVID-19.

This chain connects TRBV5-6 to TRBJ2-5; 11 bases line up with TRBD2. CDR3 length: 16 residues. CDR1 and CDR2 from the germline V gene are SGHDT and YYEEEE. With V trimmed by 0 bases and J by 5 bases, 6 bases remained unmatched. The CDR3 sequence is CASSLDLAGGGETQYF. CDR3 sequence (DNA): TGTGCCAGCAGCTTGGACCTAGCGGGGGGAGGTGAGACCCAGTACTTC.

The rearrangement joins TRBV28 to TRBJ1-1; TRBD1 matches 7 bases. The CDR3 runs 15 residues. Germline lookup yields CDR1 MDHEN and CDR2 SYDVKM. Trimming cost V 2 bases and J 1 base; bases outside gene matches: 4. CDR3 sequence: CASSLIPGGNTEAFF. The CDR3 nucleotides are TGTGCCAGCAGTTTAATTCCAGGGGGGAACACTGAAGCTTTCTTT.

This clone was detected only once. This chain joins TRBV21-1 and TRBJ1-4; the D segment call TRBD1 is taken from the table without a DNA check. TRBV21-1 is a known pseudogene. CDR3 length: 21 residues. The CDR3 region is CASSKNSVDRPAPSTNEKLFF. The CDR3 bases are TGTGCCAGCAGCAAAAATTCCGTGGACAGGCCGGCACCGTCAACTAATGAAAAACTGTTTTTT.

This chain links TRBV27 with TRBJ1-3, with D possibly matching TRBD1 (6 bases). The length of the CDR3 is 16 residues. The V end lost 0 bases, the J end lost 0 bases, and 9 bases lay between the germline ends. Looked up from germline, CDR1 is MNHEY and CDR2 is SMNVEV (reference sequence). CDR3 protein: CASSLSKGGSGNTIYF. The CDR3 DNA follows: TGTGCCAGCAGTTTATCGAAAGGGGGCTCTGGAAACACCATATATTTT.

The chain joins TRBV5-5 to TRBJ1-2; D not resolved. CDR3 length: 15 amino acids. V was pared by 3 bases and J by 11 bases, with 23 bases between. The germline V gene encodes CDR1 SGHKS and CDR2 YYEKEE (reference sequence). The CDR3 reads CASSSRSFLASFYTF. The CDR3, as DNA: TGTGCCAGCAGCTCCCGGTCCTTTTTAGCCTCCTTTTACACCTTC.

The rearrangement joins TRBV10-3 to TRBJ2-7; no clear D gene. V was clipped by 3 bases and J by 2 bases, with 5 bases between them. This CDR3 spans 12 amino acids. The germline gives CDR1 ENHRY, CDR2 SYGVKD. Here the CDR3 reads CAISEQTYEQYF. CDR3 DNA sequence: TGTGCCATCAGTGAACAGACCTACGAGCAGTACTTC.

The chain couples TRBV5-1 to TRBJ2-2, with a weak D call TRBD1 (6 bases). CDR1 and CDR2 (germline): SGHRS, YFSETQ. The V gene lost 3 bases and the J gene lost 8 bases, with 14 bases spanning the gap. The length of the CDR3 is 14 residues. Here the CDR3 reads CASSYREITGELFF. The CDR3 region has the DNA TGCGCCAGCAGCTACAGGGAGATAACGGGGGAGCTGTTTTTT.

The rearrangement links TRBV5-1 to TRBJ2-7, with D possibly matching TRBD2 (6 bases). V was shortened by 0 bases and J by 3 bases, with 10 bases between the two germline ends. This CDR3 region has 14 residues. The germline V gene has CDR1 SGHRS and CDR2 YFSETQ. CDR3 sequence reads: CASSLADGGYEQYF. In DNA form, the CDR3 reads TGCGCCAGCAGCTTGGCCGACGGGGGCTACGAGCAGTACTTC.

The chain combines TRBV5-5 with TRBJ1-6, with 8 bases identical to TRBD1. CDR3 size: 13 residues. V dropped 3 bases and J dropped 10; count of bases not matched to a gene: 3. Germline V gene sequence: CDR1 SGHKS, CDR2 YYEKEE (reference sequence). CDR3 nucleotides: TGTGCCAGCAGCTATGACAGGGGATCACCCCTCCACTTT. It encodes CASSYDRGSPLHF.

This chain connects TRBV19 to TRBJ1-1; a possible D gene is TRBD1 (5 bases). The germline V and J ends were trimmed by 3 bases and 4 bases, with 9 bases remaining between them. The CDR3 loop spans 13 amino acids. Looked up from germline, CDR1 is LNHDA and CDR2 is SQIVND (reference sequence). This chain's CDR3 is CASSMFGATEAFF. In DNA form, the CDR3 reads TGTGCCAGTAGTATGTTTGGGGCCACTGAAGCTTTCTTT.

The chain joins TRBV10-1 to TRBJ2-3, with 10 nucleotides matching TRBD1. V lost 5 bases, J lost 2 bases, and 4 bases stayed unmatched. Looked up from germline, CDR1 is WNHNN and CDR2 is SYGVQD (reference sequence). This CDR3 has 15 amino acids. The CDR3 sequence is CASSTGQGTTDTQYF. In nucleotides, the CDR3 is TGCGCCAGCAGTACGGGACAGGGGACCACAGATACGCAGTATTTT.

A single count supports this clone. The chain is built from TRBV7-3 and TRBJ2-7; 7 bases map to TRBD2. Germline values: CDR1 SGHTA, CDR2 FQGTGA. CDR3 size: 14 residues. The V segment lost 5 bases and the J segment 5 bases; nucleotides outside the gene matches: 9. CDR3 protein: CASSDGGKINEQYF. For the CDR3, the DNA is TGTGCCAGCAGCGACGGGGGGAAAATAAACGAGCAGTACTTC. Filled out from reference TRBV7-3 and TRBJ2-7, the complete variable domain reads GAGVSQTPSNKVTEKGKYVELRCDPISGHTALYWYRQSLGQGPEFLIYFQGTGAADDSGLPNDRFFAVRPEGSVSTLKIQRTERGDSAVYLCASSDGGKINEQYFGPGTRLTVT.

This chain links TRBV5-1 with TRBJ2-1, with TRBD2 matching over 11 bases. The J segment lost 3 bases and the V segment lost 4 bases, leaving 9 bases of the junction unmatched. This CDR3 spans 17 amino acids. Germline loops: CDR1 SGHRS, CDR2 YFSETQ. In nucleotides, the CDR3 is TGCGCCAGCAGCCCTTCGACTAGCGGGGCGAACTACAATGAGCAGTTCTTC. It encodes CASSPSTSGANYNEQFF. The complete variable domain, with remaining parts taken from reference TRBV5-1 and TRBJ2-1, reads KAGVTQTPRYLIKTRGQQVTLSCSPISGHRSVSWYQQTPGQGLQFLFEYFSETQRNKGNFPGRFSGRQFSNSRSEMNVSTLELGDSALYLCASSPSTSGANYNEQFFGPGTRLTVL.

The chain links TRBV5-5 to TRBJ1-3; 9 positions match TRBD1. Germline V lookup: CDR1 SGHKS, CDR2 YYEKEE (reference sequence). Losses at the gene ends were 4 bases for V and 2 bases for J; bases not matched to a gene: 4. The CDR3 loop spans 15 amino acids. CDR3 amino acids: CASSLTGGTGNTIYF. CDR3 nucleotide sequence: TGTGCCAGCAGCCTCACAGGGGGCACTGGAAACACCATATATTTT.

The rearrangement uses TRBV11-3 and TRBJ2-7; D might be TRBD2 (5 bases). CDR1 is SGHNT, CDR2 YENEEA, per germline. The CDR3 totals 13 residues. Trimming pared 5 bases from V and 3 bases from J, leaving 11 bases between. The CDR3 coding sequence is TGTGCCAGCAGCCGCGGACGGGGCTACGAGCAGTACTTC. As protein: CASSRGRGYEQYF.

The chain employs TRBV19 and TRBJ2-3; D might be TRBD1 (5 bases). V was pared by 6 bases and J by 6 bases, with 19 bases between. Germline-derived CDR1 and CDR2 are LNHDA and SQIVND (reference sequence). This CDR3 has 15 residues. The CDR3 reads CASSLAGYGIDTQYF. The CDR3 region has the DNA TGTGCCAGTAGCCTCGCAGGGTACGGCATTGATACGCAGTATTTT.

This clone was observed a single time. The chain combines TRBV10-3 with TRBJ2-3; unclear D gene. Looked up from germline, CDR1 is ENHRY and CDR2 is SYGVKD. The length of the CDR3 is 13 residues. Trimming removed 0 bases at V and 8 bases at J, with 9 bases between. The CDR3 is CAISESSPVTQYF. The CDR3 DNA sequence: TGTGCCATCAGTGAGTCCTCTCCCGTTACGCAGTATTTT.

The CDR3, as DNA: TGTGCCAGCAGCTCCGACAGGGGAGCAGATACGCAGTATTTT. Its translation is CASSSDRGADTQYF. V is TRBV11-3 and J is TRBJ2-3; 8 nucleotides line up with TRBD1. Germline CDR1 and CDR2: SGHNT and YENEEA. The CDR3 spans 14 residues. The trim removed 4 bases at V and 4 bases at J, leaving 4 bases unmatched.

This chain links TRBV19 with TRBJ2-3; 10 positions match TRBD2. The CDR3 is made up of 17 amino acids. J gave up 6 bases and V 5 bases, and 14 bases lay outside the gene matches. CDR1 is LNHDA and CDR2 is SQIVND in the germline V gene (reference sequence). The CDR3 nucleotides read TGTGCCAGTAGTTCCCGACGGACTAGCGGCATAGCGGATACGCAGTATTTT. Translated, it gives CASSSRRTSGIADTQYF.

The V call is TRBV2, the J call TRBJ1-4; D is undetermined. CDR3 size: 13 residues. The V gene's germline CDR1 is SNHLY and CDR2 FYNNEI. Trimming pared 6 bases from V and 8 bases from J, leaving 13 bases between. CDR3 protein: CASSPNGREKLFF. The DNA for the CDR3 is TGTGCCAGCAGCCCCAACGGTCGCGAAAAACTGTTTTTT.

This clone was picked up one time. V gene TRBV19 combines with J gene TRBJ2-7; 7 nucleotides agree with TRBD2. The V gene's germline CDR1 is LNHDA and CDR2 SQIVND (reference sequence). The ends lost 5 bases at V and 6 bases at J; junction bases unmatched: 7. The CDR3 spans 13 residues. The CDR3 here is CASSGAGEIEQYF. CDR3 nucleotide sequence: TGTGCCAGTAGTGGGGCGGGAGAGATCGAGCAGTACTTC.

The chain carries TRBV6-1 and TRBJ2-1; a possible D gene is TRBD2 (5 bases). Per germline, CDR1 MNHNS and CDR2 SASEGT. The CDR3 totals 17 residues. Trimming left V 0 bases short and J 3 bases short, with 15 bases between. The CDR3 DNA reads as TGTGCCAGCAGTGAAGCGATTGTTGGAGGAGGCTACAATGAGCAGTTCTTC. Translated: CASSEAIVGGGYNEQFF.

V and J are TRBV20-1 and TRBJ1-6; the D is unclear. V was clipped by 3 bases and J by 10 bases, with 16 bases between them. The CDR3 totals 14 residues. Germline assignment: CDR1 DFQATT and CDR2 SNEGSKA (reference sequence). The CDR3 region is CSASELRERSPLHF. Written as DNA, the CDR3 is TGCAGTGCTAGTGAGCTTCGGGAGCGGTCACCCCTCCACTTT.

The chain couples TRBV6-5 to TRBJ1-1; 7 nucleotides match TRBD1. After removal of 5 bases from V and 2 bases from J, the junction contained 8 bases not matched to a gene. This CDR3 has 15 amino acids. CDR1 is MNHEY and CDR2 is SVGAGI in the germline V gene. The CDR3 sequence is CASSPDRVTNTEAFF. CDR3 DNA sequence: TGTGCCAGCAGTCCCGACAGGGTGACTAACACTGAAGCTTTCTTT.

The gene calls are TRBV7-2 and TRBJ2-5; possible D gene TRBD2, 6 bases. Trimming cost V 7 bases and J 2 bases, with 14 bases left between them. The germline gives CDR1 SGHTA, CDR2 FQGNSA. The CDR3 covers 14 residues. CDR3 coding DNA: TGTGCCAGCAACATAGCGGAGGCGCAAGAGACCCAGTACTTC. It translates to CASNIAEAQETQYF. The entire variable domain, with the rest obtained from reference TRBV7-2 and TRBJ2-5, is as follows: GAGVSQSPSNKVTEKGKDVELRCDPISGHTALYWYRQSLGQGLEFLIYFQGNSAPDKSGLPSDRFSAERTGGSVSTLTIQRTQQEDSAVYLCASNIAEAQETQYFGPGTRLLVL.

This clone was seen a few times. V usage is TRBV7-2 and J usage is TRBJ2-3; D may be TRBD2 (6 bases). Germline V gives CDR1 SGHTA, CDR2 FQGNSA. V was cut by 3 bases and J by 4 bases, with 14 bases left in between. This CDR3 comprises 15 residues. CDR3 sequence: CASSFVAEIPDTQYF. CDR3 in DNA: TGTGCCAGCAGCTTTGTAGCGGAAATCCCAGATACGCAGTATTTT.

This clone has just one count. The chain employs TRBV3-1 (or the pseudogene TRBV3-2) and TRBJ1-1; D unclear. From germline, CDR1 is LGHDT and CDR2 YNNKEL (reference sequence). V lost 0 bases, J lost 2 bases, and 10 bases lay in between. The CDR3 length is 15 residues. The chain's CDR3 is CASSQEQGRNTEAFF. The CDR3 DNA sequence: TGTGCCAGCAGCCAAGAGCAAGGGAGAAACACTGAAGCTTTCTTT.